This T cell receptor beta chain is from a study of PD-1 blockade in classical Hodgkin lymphoma. Each patient's relapse followed autologous stem cell transplantation, and brentuximab vedotin exposure varied. Points from the study as a whole: The study found that TCR diversity rose significantly by C4D1 in CD4+ but not CD8+ cells.

Assay: immunoSEQ multiplex PCR; the TCRdb copy retains only in-frame clones and omits some. Of about 100,000 clones in the sample, 75% to 90% were seen once. Concerning this clone itself: Its target is not known.

The clonotype comes from a human donor with classical Hodgkin lymphoma. Sequencing was performed on peripheral blood mononuclear cells (PBMCs), taken before the second cycle of nivolumab.

The CDR3 coding sequence is TGTGCCAGCAGGCCGGGACAGGGGAGGTACGAGCAGTACTTC. It yields the protein CASRPGQGRYEQYF. This chain uses TRBV6-6 with TRBJ2-7; 10 nucleotides match TRBD1. V was clipped by 6 bases and J by 4 bases; unmatched bases: 6. CDR1 is MNHNY, CDR2 SVGAGI, per germline (reference sequence). The CDR3 length is 14 residues.